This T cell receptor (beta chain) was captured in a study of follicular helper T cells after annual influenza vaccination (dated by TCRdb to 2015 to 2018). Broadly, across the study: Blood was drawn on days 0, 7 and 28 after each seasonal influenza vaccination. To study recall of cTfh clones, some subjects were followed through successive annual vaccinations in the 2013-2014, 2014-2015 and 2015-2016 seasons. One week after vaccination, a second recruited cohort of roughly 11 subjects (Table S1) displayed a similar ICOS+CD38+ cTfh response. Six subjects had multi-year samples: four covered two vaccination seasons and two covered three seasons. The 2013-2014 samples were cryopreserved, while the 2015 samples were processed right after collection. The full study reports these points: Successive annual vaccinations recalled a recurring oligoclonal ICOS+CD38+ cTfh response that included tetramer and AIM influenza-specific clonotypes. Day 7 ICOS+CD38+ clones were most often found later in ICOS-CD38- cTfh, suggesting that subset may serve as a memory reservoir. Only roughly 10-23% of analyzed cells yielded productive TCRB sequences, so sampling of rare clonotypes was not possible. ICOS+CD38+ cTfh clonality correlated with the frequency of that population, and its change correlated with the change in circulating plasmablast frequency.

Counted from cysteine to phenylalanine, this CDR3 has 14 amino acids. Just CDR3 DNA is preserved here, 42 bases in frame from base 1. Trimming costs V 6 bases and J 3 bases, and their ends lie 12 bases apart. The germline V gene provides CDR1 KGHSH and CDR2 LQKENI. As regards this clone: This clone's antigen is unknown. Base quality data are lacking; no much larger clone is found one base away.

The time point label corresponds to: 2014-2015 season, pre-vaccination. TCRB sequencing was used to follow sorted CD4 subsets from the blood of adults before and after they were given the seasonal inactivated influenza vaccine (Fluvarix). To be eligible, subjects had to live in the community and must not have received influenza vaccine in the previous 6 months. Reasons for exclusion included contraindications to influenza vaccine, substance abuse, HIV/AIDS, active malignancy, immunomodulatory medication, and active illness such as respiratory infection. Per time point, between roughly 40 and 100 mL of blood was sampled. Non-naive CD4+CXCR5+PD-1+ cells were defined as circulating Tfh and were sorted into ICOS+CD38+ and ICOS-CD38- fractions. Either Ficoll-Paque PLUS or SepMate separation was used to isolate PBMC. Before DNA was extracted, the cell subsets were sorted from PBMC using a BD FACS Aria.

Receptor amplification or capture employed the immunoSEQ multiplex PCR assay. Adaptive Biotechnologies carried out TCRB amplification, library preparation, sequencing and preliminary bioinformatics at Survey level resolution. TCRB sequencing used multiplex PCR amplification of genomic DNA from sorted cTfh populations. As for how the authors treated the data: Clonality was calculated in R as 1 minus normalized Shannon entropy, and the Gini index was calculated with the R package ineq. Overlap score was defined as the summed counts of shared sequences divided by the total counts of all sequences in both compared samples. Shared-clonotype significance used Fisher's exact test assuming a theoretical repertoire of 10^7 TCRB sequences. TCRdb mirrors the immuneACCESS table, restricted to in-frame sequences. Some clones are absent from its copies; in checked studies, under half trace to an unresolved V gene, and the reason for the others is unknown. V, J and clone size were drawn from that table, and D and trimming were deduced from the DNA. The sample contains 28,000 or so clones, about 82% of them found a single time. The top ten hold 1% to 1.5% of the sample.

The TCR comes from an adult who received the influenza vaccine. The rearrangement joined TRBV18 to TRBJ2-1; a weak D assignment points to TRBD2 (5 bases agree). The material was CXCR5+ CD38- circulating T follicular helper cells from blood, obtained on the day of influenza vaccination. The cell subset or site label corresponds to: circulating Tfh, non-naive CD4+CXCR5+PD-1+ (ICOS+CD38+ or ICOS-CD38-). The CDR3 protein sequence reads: CASSLSRGYNEQFF. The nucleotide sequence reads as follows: TGTGCCAGCTCCTTGAGCCGGGGCTACAATGAGCAGTTCTTC.